The T cell receptor beta chain described here comes from a study of blood T cell repertoires in COVID-19. Study overall: The study drew acute and convalescent COVID-19 samples from the United States, Italy and Spain. PBMCs, B-cell-depleted T cells, or T cells provided the cDNA or gDNA that made up the material.

As processed by the authors: Estimation of nucleated cell counts was performed using reference gene primer amplification. Assay used: immunoSEQ multiplex PCR; TCRdb lists only in-frame clones, some missing. V and J calls and clone size are those listed in that table; D and trimming were worked out from the DNA. The data contain fewer than 55,000 clones, around 86% of them seen just once; the ten biggest clones take up 2.1%. The CDR3 runs to 18 residues. J was trimmed by 4 bases and V by 2 bases; bases with no gene match: 13. Germline loops: CDR1 SGHNT, CDR2 YENEEA. The sample taken for sequencing was peripheral blood. V and J are TRBV11-3 and TRBJ2-7; 11 positions match TRBD2. The receptor comes from a woman aged 55-70 years with acute or convalescent COVID-19. The CDR3, as DNA: TGTGCCAGCAGCTTACCCCCTCCCCAACTAGCGGGAGTTTACGAGCAGTACTTC. Protein sequence: CASSLPPPQLAGVYEQYF.